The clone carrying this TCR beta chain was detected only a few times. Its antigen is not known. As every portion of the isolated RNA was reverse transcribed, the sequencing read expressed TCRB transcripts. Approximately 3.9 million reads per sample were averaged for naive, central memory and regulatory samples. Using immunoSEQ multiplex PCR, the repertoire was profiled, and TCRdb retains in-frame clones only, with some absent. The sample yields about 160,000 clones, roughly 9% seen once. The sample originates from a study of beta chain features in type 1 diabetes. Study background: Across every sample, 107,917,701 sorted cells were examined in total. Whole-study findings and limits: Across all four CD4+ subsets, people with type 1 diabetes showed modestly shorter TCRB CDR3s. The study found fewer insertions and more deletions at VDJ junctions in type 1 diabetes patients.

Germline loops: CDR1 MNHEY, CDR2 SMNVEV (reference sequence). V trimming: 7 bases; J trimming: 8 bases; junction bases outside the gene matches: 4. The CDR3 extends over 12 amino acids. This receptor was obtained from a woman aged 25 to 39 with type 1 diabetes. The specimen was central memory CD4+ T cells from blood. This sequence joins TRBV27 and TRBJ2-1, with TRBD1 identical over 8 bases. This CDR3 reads CASKDREDEQFF. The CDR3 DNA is TGTGCCAGCAAGGACAGGGAGGATGAGCAGTTCTTC.